Below, 28 T cell receptor beta chains from the same sample are listed, as sequenced in a study of blood T cell repertoires in COVID-19. Measured with immunoSEQ multiplex PCR; TCRdb has only the in-frame clones, and not every one. The sample consists of about 200,000 clones, roughly nine tenths of them appearing once. Sequencing was carried out using peripheral blood. The receptors stem from a man aged 55 to 70 with COVID-19, enrolled during active disease.

The chain recombines TRBV6-2 or TRBV6-3 with TRBJ1-5, with a possible D match to TRBD1 (5 bases). This CDR3 contains 15 residues. Trimming stripped 0 bases from V and 3 bases from J, with 9 bases between. From germline, CDR1 is MNHEY and CDR2 SVGEGT. The CDR3 spells CASSYSSRANQPQHF. CDR3 in DNA: TGTGCCAGCAGTTACTCGTCCAGGGCCAATCAGCCCCAGCATTTT.

This chain uses TRBV13 with TRBJ2-7; the match to TRBD1 covers 7 bases. Germline values: CDR1 PRHDT, CDR2 FYEKMQ (reference sequence). The CDR3 runs 14 residues. V lost 5 bases, J lost 2 bases, and 6 bases stayed unmatched. CDR3 sequence reads: CASSRRTGTYEQYF. DNA of the CDR3: TGTGCCAGCAGCAGACGGACAGGTACCTACGAGCAGTACTTC.

The CDR3 loop is CASTHWTTGVEQYF. CDR3 coding DNA: TGTGCCAGCACCCACTGGACGACGGGGGTCGAGCAGTACTTC. The rearrangement uses TRBV11-2 and TRBJ2-7, with TRBD2 as a possible D gene (6 bases). This CDR3 has 14 amino acids. The germline V and J ends were trimmed by 7 bases and 6 bases, with 19 bases remaining between them. Looked up from germline, CDR1 is SGHAT and CDR2 is FQNNGV.

The gene calls are TRBV28 and TRBJ2-2, with 10 bases aligning to TRBD1. The length of the CDR3 is 15 residues. With V trimmed by 2 bases and J by 5 bases, 2 bases remained unmatched. Germline lookup yields CDR1 MDHEN and CDR2 SYDVKM. As DNA, the CDR3 is TGTGCCAGCAGTTTAGGGGGACAGGGGACCGGGGAGCTGTTTTTT. This gives the protein CASSLGGQGTGELFF.

The chain carries TRBV5-4 and TRBJ1-2; 11 bases match TRBD1. The CDR3 consists of 12 residues. The J segment lost 14 bases and the V segment lost 0 bases, leaving 3 bases of the junction unmatched. Germline values: CDR1 SGHNT, CDR2 YYREEE (reference sequence). In nucleotides, the CDR3 is TGTGCCAGCAGCTTGGCGCGGGACAGGGGGACCTTC. Translated, it gives CASSLARDRGTF.

The gene calls are TRBV6-5 and TRBJ1-2; TRBD1 agrees at 7 bases. CDR1 and CDR2 (germline): MNHEY, SVGAGI. The CDR3 sequence is 14 residues long. V gave up 5 bases and J gave up 2 bases; unmatched junction bases: 5. DNA for the CDR3: TGTGCCAGCAGTAGACAGGACAGGAACTATGGCTACACCTTC. Amino acids: CASSRQDRNYGYTF.

This chain uses TRBV19 with TRBJ1-1, with D possibly being TRBD1 (5 bases). The CDR3 covers 13 residues. Per the germline V gene, CDR1 is LNHDA and CDR2 is SQIVND (reference sequence). Between the trimmed V and J ends, which lost 6 bases and 1 base, there was a span of 9 bases. The CDR3 protein is CASRPRENTEAFF. CDR3 sequence (DNA): TGTGCCAGTAGGCCCAGGGAGAACACTGAAGCTTTCTTT. The complete variable domain, with remaining parts taken from reference TRBV19 and TRBJ1-1, reads DGGITQSPKYLFRKEGQNVTLSCEQNLNHDAMYWYRQDPGQGLRLIYYSQIVNDFQKGDIAEGYSVSREKKESFPLTVTSAQKNPTAFYLCASRPRENTEAFFGQGTRLTVV.

This clone was recorded a few times. This chain uses TRBV28 with TRBJ2-7; the D gene is possibly TRBD2 (6 bases). This CDR3 has 16 amino acids. The V and J ends lost 1 base and 7 bases respectively, with 20 bases between them. Germline assignment: CDR1 MDHEN and CDR2 SYDVKM. The CDR3 region is CASSLFPQGRRGEQYF. CDR3 in DNA: TGTGCCAGCAGTTTATTCCCGCAGGGACGGAGGGGTGAGCAGTACTTC.

J is TRBJ1-1 and V is TRBV28; D gene unclear. The V end was cut by 9 bases, the J end by 6 bases, with 17 bases between. CDR1 and CDR2 (germline): MDHEN, SYDVKM. The CDR3 has 13 amino acids. The CDR3 here is CASRGLGFSEAFF. CDR3 in DNA: TGTGCCAGTCGAGGACTGGGCTTCTCTGAAGCTTTCTTT.

The CDR3 is CASSLRTVAEVLVAKNIQYF. CDR3 bases: TGCGCCAGCAGTCTTCGGACGGTGGCGGAGGTCCTGGTTGCCAAAAACATTCAGTACTTC. J is TRBJ2-4 and V is TRBV23-1; D might be TRBD2 (5 bases). TRBV23-1 is known as an ORF, though its function is uncertain. V dropped 4 bases and J dropped 1 base, with 26 bases sitting between them. This CDR3 region has 20 residues.

In DNA, the CDR3 is TGCGCCAGCAGCTTGGTTCAGACGAACACCGGGGAGCTGTTTTTT. Protein: CASSLVQTNTGELFF. This chain uses TRBV5-1 with TRBJ2-2; unclear D gene. V gave up 0 bases and J gave up 0 bases, with 6 bases separating them. This CDR3 contains 15 residues. Germline CDR1 and CDR2: SGHRS and YFSETQ.

The chain employs TRBV2 and TRBJ2-1, with 13 positions matching TRBD2. Germline V CDR1 and CDR2: SNHLY, FYNNEI. With 7 bases clipped from V and 8 bases from J, the junction kept 8 bases outside the gene matches. This CDR3 is built from 15 residues. Written as DNA, the CDR3 is TGTGCCAGCACCCAAACTAGCGGGGGGGCCGATGAGCAGTTCTTC. Its protein is CASTQTSGGADEQFF.

V and J are TRBV28 and TRBJ1-3, with D possibly TRBD1 on 5 matching bases. V gave up 6 bases and J gave up 8 bases, with 20 bases separating them. CDR1 MDHEN and CDR2 SYDVKM come from the germline V gene. The CDR3 has 15 amino acids. CDR3 residues: CASRGRTPEGDTIYF. The CDR3 nucleotides are TGTGCCAGCAGGGGGAGGACCCCCGAAGGGGACACCATATATTTT.

This rearrangement joins TRBV5-4 to TRBJ2-1, with 7 bases identical to TRBD2. With 0 bases clipped from V and 6 bases from J, the junction kept 3 bases outside the gene matches. The CDR3 is 14 amino acids. Germline lookup yields CDR1 SGHNT and CDR2 YYREEE (reference sequence). CDR3 nucleotides: TGTGCCAGCAGCTTGGGACTAGCTAGCAATGAGCAGTTCTTC. Protein: CASSLGLASNEQFF.

V and J are TRBV27 and TRBJ1-2; D might be TRBD1 (6 bases). There are 13 residues in the CDR3. Trimming took 2 bases from V and 6 from J, leaving 10 bases between them. Germline V gene sequence: CDR1 MNHEY, CDR2 SMNVEV (reference sequence). The CDR3, as DNA: TGTGCCAGCAGTTTAGTACAGGGAAATGGCTACACCTTC. It translates to CASSLVQGNGYTF.

J is TRBJ2-1 and V is TRBV28; no definite D call. Germline lookup yields CDR1 MDHEN and CDR2 SYDVKM. Trimming took off 1 base at V and 6 bases at J, with 10 bases between the two ends. This CDR3 comprises 14 residues. CDR3 nucleotides: TGTGCCAGCAGTTTATCCCGGTTTGGCAATGAGCAGTTCTTC. Amino acids: CASSLSRFGNEQFF.

This clone occurred once. The chain uses TRBV6-2 or TRBV6-3 and TRBJ2-1, with TRBD2 matching 11 bases. Germline V lookup: CDR1 MNHEY, CDR2 SVGEGT. CDR3 length: 17 amino acids. J lost 6 bases, V lost 2 bases, and 9 bases had no gene match. CDR3 residues: CASSYGPFSGRANEQFF. The CDR3 DNA follows: TGTGCCAGCAGTTACGGCCCGTTTAGCGGGAGGGCCAATGAGCAGTTCTTC.

CDR3 sequence reads: CATSGPVNTGELFF. The CDR3 region has the DNA TGTGCCACCAGTGGTCCGGTGAACACCGGGGAGCTGTTTTTT. The gene calls are TRBV24-1 and TRBJ2-2; D is undetermined. Germline V gene lookup returns CDR1 KGHDR and CDR2 SFDVKD. V gave up 5 bases and J gave up 1 base, with 7 bases separating them. CDR3 length: 14 amino acids.

This chain joins TRBV2 and TRBJ2-7, with TRBD2 matching over 9 bases. The CDR3 loop spans 15 amino acids. Looked up from germline, CDR1 is SNHLY and CDR2 is FYNNEI. Losses at the gene ends were 6 bases for V and 1 base for J; bases not matched to a gene: 7. The CDR3 region has the DNA TGTGCCAGCAGGCCGCTAGCGGGACTTTCCTACGAGCAGTACTTC. Protein sequence: CASRPLAGLSYEQYF. The full variable domain, rest sourced from reference TRBV2 and TRBJ2-7, is EPEVTQTPSHQVTQMGQEVILRCVPISNHLYFYWYRQILGQKVEFLVSFYNNEISEKSEIFDDQFSVERPDGSNFTLKIRSTKLEDSAMYFCASRPLAGLSYEQYFGPGTRLTVT.

The rearrangement uses TRBV2 and TRBJ1-1, with 8 bases fitting TRBD1. The germline V gene has CDR1 SNHLY and CDR2 FYNNEI. The CDR3 totals 14 residues. V dropped 7 bases and J dropped 5; count of bases not matched to a gene: 9. The CDR3 DNA is TGTGCCAGCATCATGCGACAGGGGAGGACTGAAGCTTTCTTT. It encodes CASIMRQGRTEAFF.

The genes are TRBV3-1 (or the pseudogene TRBV3-2) and TRBJ2-1; 9 nucleotides match TRBD2. This CDR3 is built from 19 residues. V shed 2 bases, J shed 1 base, and the junction held 12 bases outside the gene matches. Per germline, CDR1 LGHDT and CDR2 YNNKEL (reference sequence). The CDR3 sequence: CASSQTASGKDLSYNEQFF. The CDR3, as DNA: TGTGCCAGCAGCCAAACGGCTAGCGGGAAGGATTTGTCCTACAATGAGCAGTTCTTC.

The chain combines TRBV5-4 with TRBJ1-2; 8 positions match TRBD1. The length of the CDR3 is 17 residues. Germline CDR1 is SGHNT and CDR2 is YYREEE (reference sequence). The ends lost 0 bases at V and 6 bases at J; junction bases unmatched: 13. DNA of the CDR3: TGTGCCAGCAGCTTGGTCGGACAGGGAGCGTTGGGGAATGGCTACACCTTC. Its translation is CASSLVGQGALGNGYTF. Based on the CDR3 plus reference TRBV5-4 and TRBJ1-2, the full variable domain is ETGVTQSPTHLIKTRGQQVTLRCSSQSGHNTVSWYQQALGQGPQFIFQYYREEENGRGNFPPRFSGLQFPNYSSELNVNALELDDSALYLCASSLVGQGALGNGYTFGSGTRLTVV.

The chain recombines TRBV29-1 with TRBJ2-3; TRBD2 matches at 8 bases. The CDR3 contains 15 residues. CDR1 and CDR2 from the germline V gene are SQVTM and ANQGSEA. Trimming cost V 6 bases and J 3 bases; bases outside gene matches: 11. CDR3 bases: TGCAGCGTCATACCAATAGCGGGAACGACAGATACGCAGTATTTT. It specifies CSVIPIAGTTDTQYF.

The chain has TRBV19 and TRBJ1-1, with D perhaps TRBD1 (5 bases). The CDR3 runs to 14 residues. Germline V gene data show CDR1 as LNHDA and CDR2 as SQIVND (reference sequence). V was pared by 3 bases and J by 5 bases, with 13 bases between. CDR3 in DNA: TGTGCCAGTAGTATCAGGGTAGGTGAAACTGAAGCTTTCTTT. Its protein product is CASSIRVGETEAFF.

This chain links TRBV5-1 with TRBJ2-2, with D maybe TRBD1 (5 bases). The CDR3 length is 16 residues. Germline values: CDR1 SGHRS, CDR2 YFSETQ. V was pared by 0 bases and J by 4 bases, with 13 bases between. The CDR3 loop reads CASSLVLGARTGELFF. The CDR3 DNA reads TGCGCCAGCAGCTTGGTCTTAGGGGCGCGCACCGGGGAGCTGTTTTTT.

This clone was seen a handful of times. This sequence joins TRBV30 and TRBJ1-4; possible D gene TRBD1, 5 bases. This CDR3 is 12 amino acids long. The V gene's germline CDR1 is GTSNPN and CDR2 SVGIG (reference sequence). The V end was cut by 5 bases, the J end by 7 bases, with 11 bases between. The CDR3 DNA reads TGTGCCTGGGTTCAGGGAACTGAAAAACTGTTTTTT. Amino acids: CAWVQGTEKLFF.

The chain joins TRBV21-1 to TRBJ1-5; the table's D call, TRBD1, was not checked against the DNA. TRBV21-1 is termed a pseudogene. This CDR3 is 15 amino acids long. The CDR3 DNA reads as TGTGCCAGCAGCAAAGTCGGACAGCTCAATCAGCCCCAGCATTTT. It codes for CASSKVGQLNQPQHF.

The rearrangement uses TRBV29-1 and TRBJ1-1; 7 bases fit TRBD1. V was clipped by 7 bases and J by 3 bases; unmatched bases: 8. Germline CDR1 and CDR2: SQVTM and ANQGSEA. This CDR3 spans 13 amino acids. The CDR3 nucleotides read TGCAGCGCTCAACAGGGGTTGGACACTGAAGCTTTCTTT. This encodes CSAQQGLDTEAFF. The full variable domain, rest sourced from reference TRBV29-1 and TRBJ1-1, is SAVISQKPSRDICQRGTSLTIQCQVDSQVTMMFWYRQQPGQSLTLIATANQGSEATYESGFVIDKFPISRPNLTFSTLTVSNMSPEDSSIYLCSAQQGLDTEAFFGQGTRLTVV.